The next 27 T cell receptor beta chains were all read from a single sample in a study of spatial heterogeneity in lung cancer. Study observations and caveats: One measure, the expanded intratumoral alpha and beta TCR count, tracked tumor mutation counts.

For these TCRs, the target antigens are not known. TCRdb independently ran MiXCR on the 5' RACE reads; one entry per CDR3 protein. The table includes some 4,000 distinct CDR3 sequences, approximately 7% detected once. Time point indicated: sample taken at primary tumor resection. The sample in question was lung tumor tissue, obtained at surgery. These receptors were taken from a male donor with early-stage non-small cell lung cancer.

Relative to its sample, this clonotype is medium-sized (0.01 to 0.1%). Within a library made for alpha chains, this beta chain is off target, and its count is uninformative. V is TRBV20-1 and J is TRBJ2-5, with unresolved D. Per the germline V gene, CDR1 is DFQATT and CDR2 is SNEGSKA (reference sequence). Trimming pared 5 bases from V and 5 bases from J, leaving 15 bases between. The CDR3 extends over 13 amino acids. CDR3 amino acids: CSAPRAHGETQYF. The CDR3 DNA reads TGCAGTGCTCCCCGGGCCCACGGGGAGACCCAGTACTTC.

In the case of this clonotype: This beta chain lies outside the target of a library built for alpha chains; its clone size means little. The chain joins TRBV6-2 or TRBV6-3 to TRBJ2-1; no clear D. Germline-derived CDR1 and CDR2 are MNHEY and SVGEGT. V lost 0 bases and J 2 bases, leaving 2 bases between the germline ends. There are 13 residues in the CDR3. The CDR3: CASSYSTYNEQFF. CDR3 in DNA: TGTGCCAGCAGTTACTCGACCTACAATGAGCAGTTCTTC.

Comment on this clonotype: Since it is a stray read in a library aimed at alpha chains, this beta chain has a size that is not meaningful. This chain joins TRBV6-5 and TRBJ2-2; the match to TRBD2 covers 8 bases. Germline trimming cut 4 bases from V and 4 bases from J; bases unmatched to any gene: 5. Germline V gene data show CDR1 as MNHEY and CDR2 as SVGAGI. There are 15 residues in the CDR3. The CDR3 sequence is CASSFGTSGTGELFF. The CDR3 bases are TGTGCCAGCAGTTTCGGGACTAGTGGCACCGGGGAGCTGTTTTTT.

This clonotype was counted ten times or more. Since the library was made to target alpha chains, this beta chain is a stray read and its abundance is not meaningful. The rearrangement links TRBV20-1 to TRBJ2-3; tentatively, D is TRBD1 (6 bases). This CDR3 has 14 amino acids. CDR1 is DFQATT and CDR2 is SNEGSKA in the germline V gene (reference sequence). The germline V and J ends were trimmed by 3 bases and 3 bases, with 13 bases remaining between them. This chain's CDR3 is CSASARGSTDTQYF. CDR3 bases: TGCAGTGCTAGCGCCAGGGGTTCGACAGATACGCAGTATTTT.

Many counts were recorded for this clonotype. Little can be read into the size of this beta chain, an off-target read in a library designed for alpha chains. The gene calls are TRBV27 and TRBJ2-3, with a tentative D call TRBD2 (5 bases). V was shortened by 8 bases and J by 0 bases, with 15 bases between the two germline ends. The CDR3 contains 15 residues. Looked up from germline, CDR1 is MNHEY and CDR2 is SMNVEV (reference sequence). This chain's CDR3 is CASGPVALSTDTQYF. CDR3 DNA: TGTGCCAGCGGTCCGGTAGCGCTGAGCACAGATACGCAGTATTTT.

There are many counts of this clonotype. A library prepared for alpha chains yielded this beta chain as an off-target read; its size is of little meaning. This chain links TRBV29-1 with TRBJ1-2; weak D call: TRBD1 (5 bases). The CDR3 is 14 amino acids. V was trimmed by 6 bases and J by 8 bases, leaving 22 bases between them. The V gene's germline CDR1 is SQVTM and CDR2 ANQGSEA. The chain's CDR3 is CSVGDLLGRGGYTF. CDR3 coding DNA: TGCAGCGTGGGGGACTTGTTGGGCCGAGGAGGCTACACCTTC.

In this sample, this clonotype is medium-sized. This beta chain represents an off-target read in a library built for alpha chains; its size is of limited meaning. This sequence joins TRBV2 and TRBJ2-5; D gene uncertain. Trimming took off 3 bases at V and 1 base at J, with 9 bases between the two ends. The germline gives CDR1 SNHLY, CDR2 FYNNEI. The CDR3 is 14 amino acids. CDR3 in amino acids: CASSDGRVQETQYF. DNA of the CDR3: TGTGCCAGCAGTGATGGCCGAGTCCAAGAGACCCAGTACTTC.

This clonotype showed up many times. Found in a library prepared for alpha chains, this beta chain is an off-target read, and its abundance has little meaning. The chain couples TRBV24-1 to TRBJ2-2; D is perhaps TRBD1 or TRBD2 (5 bases each). The germline gives CDR1 KGHDR, CDR2 SFDVKD. V lost 12 bases to trimming and J lost 7 bases, with 11 bases between them. The CDR3 loop spans 11 amino acids. In DNA, the CDR3 is TGTGCCGCCGGGACCTACGGGGAGCTGTTTTTT. It codes for CAAGTYGELFF.

In its sample, this clonotype was seen many times. For a library built for alpha chains, this beta chain is a stray read; little rests on its size. V gene TRBV20-1 combines with J gene TRBJ1-1; the match to TRBD1 covers 11 bases. CDR1 and CDR2 from the germline V gene are DFQATT and SNEGSKA (reference sequence). With V trimmed by 6 bases and J by 1 base, 7 bases remained unmatched. The CDR3 totals 15 residues. The CDR3 loop reads CSAQGQGAGNTEAFF. CDR3 DNA: TGCAGTGCACAAGGACAGGGGGCCGGGAACACTGAAGCTTTCTTT.

This clonotype is labeled as medium-sized. Sequence at one end of the junction differs from germline and may be a read error. The size of this beta chain means little, since it is a stray read in a library made for alpha chains. The rearrangement links TRBV6-1 to TRBJ2-2; TRBD1 is a possible D gene (5 bases). The CDR3 has 14 residues. CDR1 and CDR2 (germline): MNHNS, SASEGT. CDR3 residues: CASSVAGNAGELFF. The CDR3 nucleotides are TGTGCCAGCAGTGTTGCAGGGAACGCCGGGGAGCTGTTTTTT.

With regard to this clonotype: Since it is a stray read in a library aimed at alpha chains, this beta chain has a size that is not meaningful. V and J are TRBV5-4 and TRBJ2-5, with 10 bases that match TRBD2. Unmatched junction bases numbered 6, after V lost 6 bases and J lost 4 bases. This CDR3 has 14 amino acids. The germline V gene encodes CDR1 SGHNT and CDR2 YYREEE (reference sequence). CDR3 bases: TGTGCCAGCAAGAGCGGGGGGGCCGTAGAGACCCAGTACTTC. This codes for CASKSGGAVETQYF.

This clonotype is labeled medium-sized. This beta chain is an off-target read within a library intended for alpha chains, so its frequency means little. The chain carries TRBV5-6 and TRBJ1-1, with D unresolved. The CDR3 loop spans 13 amino acids. The V and J ends lost 1 base and 4 bases respectively, with 8 bases between them. Germline V gene lookup returns CDR1 SGHDT and CDR2 YYEEEE. CDR3 in amino acids: CASSLFMGTEAFF. CDR3 nucleotide sequence: TGTGCCAGCAGCTTGTTTATGGGCACTGAAGCTTTCTTT.

This clonotype is labeled as medium-sized. This beta chain represents an off-target read in a library built for alpha chains; its size is of limited meaning. CDR3 in DNA: TGTGCCAGCAGTTACTCCAGGAACACTGAAGCTTTCTTT. It encodes CASSYSRNTEAFF. The rearrangement links TRBV6-5 to TRBJ1-1; D is unresolved. This CDR3 comprises 13 residues. Trimming took off 0 bases at V and 1 base at J, with 3 bases between the two ends. The germline CDR1 and CDR2 sequences are MNHEY and SVGAGI.

Sample share makes this clonotype medium-sized. This beta chain turned up in a library designed for alpha chains; as an off-target read, its abundance says little. The rearrangement joins TRBV20-1 to TRBJ1-1, with D perhaps matching TRBD1 (6 bases). The V gene's germline CDR1 is DFQATT and CDR2 SNEGSKA (reference sequence). CDR3 length: 14 residues. V was clipped by 6 bases and J by 2 bases, with 16 bases between them. The CDR3 DNA reads TGCAGTGCCCCGACAGGACCGATAAACACTGAAGCTTTCTTT. It codes for CSAPTGPINTEAFF.

Within the sample, this clonotype is medium-sized. This beta chain came through as a stray read in a library set up for alpha chains, and its size says little. The chain recombines TRBV20-1 with TRBJ2-3, with 9 bases lining up with TRBD2. The V and J ends lost 6 bases and 6 bases, in that order; junction bases with no gene match: 7. Per germline, CDR1 DFQATT and CDR2 SNEGSKA (reference sequence). This CDR3 comprises 13 residues. CDR3 sequence reads: CSAAPSGGDTQYF. Here the CDR3 DNA reads TGCAGTGCCGCTCCGAGCGGGGGGGATACGCAGTATTTT.

This clonotype was detected ten times or more. Found in a library prepared for alpha chains, this beta chain is an off-target read, and its abundance has little meaning. This chain links TRBV29-1 with TRBJ2-5; no definite D call. Trimming shortened V by 6 bases and J by 5 bases, and 10 bases separated the two germline ends. Germline CDR1 is SQVTM and CDR2 is ANQGSEA. The CDR3 length is 11 residues. The chain's CDR3 is CSVAFQETQYF. The CDR3 nucleotides are TGCAGCGTCGCGTTCCAGGAGACCCAGTACTTC.

In the case of this clonotype: This beta chain was picked up by a library intended for alpha chains and is off target, so its count carries little meaning. The chain links TRBV5-6 to TRBJ1-4; possible D gene TRBD1, 5 bases. Looked up from germline, CDR1 is SGHDT and CDR2 is YYEEEE. The CDR3 covers 13 residues. Trimming removed 5 bases from V and 8 bases from J, with 13 bases in between. The CDR3 loop reads CASRAGTEEKLFF. CDR3 nucleotides: TGTGCCAGCAGGGCCGGGACGGAAGAAAAACTGTTTTTT.

By sample fraction, this clonotype is medium-sized. The library was designed around alpha chains, so this beta chain is a stray read whose abundance carries little weight. The CDR3: CASSPGGGMTNYGYTF. The DNA for the CDR3 is TGTGCCAGCAGCCCAGGAGGGGGCATGACTAACTATGGCTACACCTTC. The chain has TRBV7-3 and TRBJ1-2; TRBD1 matches 7 bases. Germline CDR1 is SGHTA and CDR2 is FQGTGA. The CDR3 has 16 amino acids. Losses at the gene ends were 5 bases for V and 0 bases for J; bases not matched to a gene: 9.

This clonotype showed up many times. The library was designed around alpha chains, so this beta chain is a stray read whose abundance carries little weight. V usage is TRBV6-1 and J usage is TRBJ1-1; the D is unclear. This CDR3 has 14 amino acids. V was trimmed by 4 bases and J by 5 bases, leaving 14 bases between them. The germline gives CDR1 MNHNS, CDR2 SASEGT. CDR3 sequence (DNA): TGTGCCAGCAGTGTTACCCGTGGGGAGACTGAAGCTTTCTTT. Protein: CASSVTRGETEAFF.

This clonotype was seen at least ten times. The library was prepared for alpha chains; this beta chain is a stray read, so its frequency means little. The gene calls are TRBV7-2 and TRBJ1-2; no definite D call. The V gene's germline CDR1 is SGHTA and CDR2 FQGNSA. The germline V and J ends were trimmed by 3 bases and 2 bases, with 4 bases remaining between them. The CDR3 is 12 residues long. CDR3 amino acids: CASSLGNYGYTF. CDR3 nucleotide sequence: TGTGCCAGCAGCTTGGGAAACTATGGCTACACCTTC.

This clonotype is medium-sized (0.01 to 0.1%). A library prepared for alpha chains yielded this beta chain as an off-target read; its size is of little meaning. This chain links TRBV12-3 or TRBV12-4 with TRBJ2-1; 7 positions match TRBD1. The CDR3 sequence is 15 residues long. V lost 1 base and J lost 3; bases outside the gene matches: 3. CDR3 bases: TGTGCCAGCAGTTTAGGAGGGGGCGGCTACAATGAGCAGTTCTTC. It codes for CASSLGGGGYNEQFF.

This clonotype is medium-sized in the sample. The size of this beta chain means little, since it is a stray read in a library made for alpha chains. The rearrangement links TRBV20-1 to TRBJ1-4, with a tentative D call TRBD1 (5 bases). Germline V gene sequence: CDR1 DFQATT, CDR2 SNEGSKA (reference sequence). Deletions cut 3 bases from V and 3 bases from J, with 17 bases between. The CDR3 consists of 16 residues. The CDR3 DNA reads as TGCAGTGCTAGGGGCCTGGCCGCAGGGCCTAATGAAAAACTGTTTTTT. This encodes CSARGLAAGPNEKLFF.

By frequency in the sample, this clonotype is medium-sized (0.01 to 0.1%). This beta chain is a stray sequence in a library constructed for alpha chains; its clone size is not meaningful. The CDR3 here is CASSLVGNTEAFF. The CDR3, as DNA: TGTGCCAGCAGTTTGGTTGGGAACACTGAAGCTTTCTTT. This chain uses TRBV12-3 or TRBV12-4 with TRBJ1-1; D gene ambiguous. The V and J ends lost 3 bases and 1 base respectively, with 6 bases between them. CDR3 length: 13 amino acids.

This clonotype was observed at least ten times. As an off-target read in a library built for alpha chains, this beta chain has a frequency of little significance. This rearrangement joins TRBV24-1 to TRBJ2-3; 9 nucleotides match TRBD2. CDR1 and CDR2 (germline): KGHDR, SFDVKD. This CDR3 has 14 amino acids. The V segment lost 9 bases and the J segment 7 bases; nucleotides outside the gene matches: 10. Written as DNA, the CDR3 is TGTGCCACCGGAGGGCGGGAGGGCCCGTATACGCAGTATTTT. This sequence encodes CATGGREGPYTQYF.

By frequency in the sample, this clonotype is medium-sized. This beta chain is a stray sequence in a library constructed for alpha chains; its clone size is not meaningful. The chain has TRBV30 and TRBJ2-6; 7 bases are shared with TRBD1. V shed 5 bases, J shed 2 bases, and the junction held 9 bases outside the gene matches. CDR1 and CDR2 (germline): GTSNPN, SVGIG (reference sequence). The CDR3 sequence is 16 residues long. CDR3 amino acids: CAWFKQGLPGANVLTF. CDR3 bases: TGTGCCTGGTTTAAACAGGGGTTGCCTGGGGCCAACGTCCTGACTTTC.

Notes on this clonotype: Because the library targeted alpha chains, this beta chain is an off-target read whose size means little. The chain links TRBV6-1 to TRBJ2-1; 8 positions match TRBD1. This CDR3 has 14 residues. V was clipped by 6 bases and J by 8 bases; unmatched bases: 9. In germline, CDR1 is MNHNS, CDR2 SASEGT. This CDR3 is CASSPRGLGDEQFF. DNA for the CDR3: TGTGCCAGCAGCCCCAGGGGGCTGGGGGATGAGCAGTTCTTC.

This clonotype was recorded at least ten times. A library made for alpha chains picked up this beta chain off target, so its size means little. The rearrangement links TRBV9 to TRBJ2-5, with D possibly being TRBD2 (6 bases). Trimming pared 7 bases from V and 4 bases from J, leaving 14 bases between. The CDR3 is 13 amino acids. The germline CDR1 and CDR2 sequences are SGDLS and YYNGEE. The CDR3 DNA is TGTGCCAGCCCGTTACGGGAGTCAGAGACCCAGTACTTC. Amino acid sequence: CASPLRESETQYF. Full variable domain (outside the CDR3, taken from reference TRBV9 and TRBJ2-5): DSGVTQTPKHLITATGQRVTLRCSPRSGDLSVYWYQQSLDQGLQFLIQYYNGEERAKGNILERFSAQQFPDLHSELNLSSLELGDSALYFCASPLRESETQYFGPGTRLLVL.